These 5 T cell receptor beta chains were sequenced from one sample in a study of beta chain features in type 1 diabetes. Findings of the study overall: In every one of the four CD4+ subsets, TCRB CDR3s were moderately but significantly shorter in Type 1 diabetes patients.

The isolated RNA, all of it, was reverse transcribed, so expressed TCRB transcripts were what got sequenced. Repertoires were generated with immunoSEQ multiplex PCR, while TCRdb's copy carries only in-frame clones and drops some. The sample contains over 650,000 clones, around 15% of which appear only once. Antigens of these TCRs are unknown. The sequenced sample consisted of naive CD4+ T cells from blood. The receptors come from a young man with type 1 diabetes.

This clone has more than one count but fewer than ten. This sequence joins TRBV7-2 and TRBJ2-1, with TRBD2 as a possible D gene (5 bases). The CDR3 is 13 amino acids. The V gene lost 1 base and the J gene lost 9 bases, with 10 bases spanning the gap. Germline-derived CDR1 and CDR2 are SGHTA and FQGNSA. In DNA, the CDR3 is TGTGCCAGCAGCTTAGAGACGAGGGCTGAGCAGTTCTTC. This codes for CASSLETRAEQFF.

The chain employs TRBV6-1 and TRBJ2-7; D unresolved. CDR1 is MNHNS, CDR2 SASEGT, per germline. The V end lost 1 base, the J end lost 1 base, and 5 bases lay between the germline ends. The CDR3 has 13 amino acids. Written as DNA, the CDR3 is TGTGCCAGCAGTGAAGAAGGATCCTACGAGCAGTACTTC. The encoded protein is CASSEEGSYEQYF.

This clone was counted a few times. The chain has TRBV4-1 and TRBJ2-5; 8 nucleotides line up with TRBD2. CDR3 size: 16 residues. Per the germline V gene, CDR1 is MGHRA and CDR2 is YSYEKL. V lost 4 bases and J lost 1; bases outside the gene matches: 8. CDR3 nucleotide sequence: TGCGCCAGCAGCCGGGGAAGCGGGGGCCTCCAAGAGACCCAGTACTTC. Translation gives CASSRGSGGLQETQYF.

The V gene is TRBV28, the J gene TRBJ2-7; weak D call: TRBD1 (5 bases). Trimming stripped 6 bases from V and 2 bases from J, with 8 bases between. The CDR3 covers 12 residues. Germline CDR1 MDHEN, CDR2 SYDVKM. The CDR3 DNA sequence: TGTGCCAGCAGGGAAGGGGCCTACGAGCAGTACTTC. This sequence encodes CASREGAYEQYF.

This clone has only a few counts. The chain employs TRBV7-9 and TRBJ1-4; 8 bases are shared with TRBD1. The CDR3 contains 14 residues. Losses at the gene ends were 5 bases for V and 10 bases for J; bases not matched to a gene: 9. Germline CDR1 and CDR2: SEHNR and FQNEAQ (reference sequence). CDR3 residues: CASSVYRGIGKLFF. DNA for the CDR3: TGTGCCAGCAGCGTCTACAGGGGGATAGGAAAACTGTTTTTT.